These T cell receptor beta chains were read from a single sample in a study of blood T cells in healthy people across ages. TCRdb reanalysed the 5' RACE reads using MiXCR and keeps one entry per CDR3 protein. The sample has 780,000 or so distinct CDR3 sequences, roughly three fifths seen once. The sequenced material came from blood. These receptors were obtained from a man aged 40-49 years in good health. CDR3s include the opening cysteine and the closing phenylalanine or tryptophan. A D gene is named only where the DNA matches it firmly. Clone sizes are given selectively: once, few, many, or a class where the clone is expanded.

j_gene	abundance	v_gene	d_gene	CDR3aa	CDR3nt
TRBJ2-3	few	TRBV4-2	.	CASSQGAAGSGTQYF	TGTGCCAGCAGCCAAGGGGCGGCTGGCTCGGGTACGCAGTATTTT
TRBJ2-7	.	TRBV27	.	CASSHGRTPAYEQYF	TGTGCCAGCAGTCATGGGCGGACACCTGCCTACGAGCAGTACTTC
TRBJ1-2	.	TRBV13	.	CASSHGSGRSKSYGYTF	TGTGCCAGCAGCCATGGCTCGGGCAGGTCGAAATCCTATGGCTACACCTTC
TRBJ2-1	.	TRBV14	TRBD2	CASSPRPGQDSSGRGLFF	TGTGCCAGCAGCCCGCGGCCGGGACAGGACTCTAGCGGGAGAGGGCTGTTCTTC
TRBJ2-1	.	TRBV7-9	.	CASSLGPGLTSEQFF	TGTGCCAGCAGCTTAGGTCCTGGGTTAACGTCTGAGCAGTTCTTC
TRBJ2-3	.	TRBV3-1	TRBD1	CASSLRGLRTDTQYF	TGTGCCAGCAGCTTGAGGGGGCTCAGGACAGATACGCAGTATTTT
TRBJ2-5	few	TRBV29-1	.	CSAGTMLGETQYF	TGCAGCGCCGGCACGATGTTGGGAGAGACCCAGTACTTC
TRBJ2-6	.	TRBV18	.	CASSPRQSQAGANVLTF	TGTGCCAGCTCTCCAAGACAGAGTCAGGCTGGGGCCAACGTCCTGACTTTC
TRBJ2-7	.	TRBV29-1	TRBD2	CSVAPGGEQYF	TGCAGCGTCGCGCCGGGAGGCGAGCAGTACTTC
TRBJ2-3	.	TRBV20-1	.	CSATNLDTDTQYF	TGCAGTGCTACCAATTTGGATACAGATACGCAGTATTTT
TRBJ1-2	.	TRBV7-9	.	CASSRTAFYGYTF	TGTGCCAGCAGCAGGACAGCTTTCTATGGCTACACCTTC
TRBJ2-3	few	TRBV6-5	.	CASSPTGIDTQYF	TGTGCCAGCAGCCCGACGGGTATCGATACGCAGTATTTT
TRBJ2-4	.	TRBV28	TRBD1	CASTGQGATKNIQYF	TGTGCCAGCACCGGACAGGGGGCGACCAAAAACATTCAGTACTTC
TRBJ2-5	.	TRBV28	TRBD2	CASSLRRGGRETQYF	TGTGCCAGCAGTTTACGGCGGGGGGGCCGAGAGACCCAGTACTTC
TRBJ2-7	.	TRBV2	.	CASRFGARGNYEQYF	TGTGCCAGCAGGTTCGGTGCAAGGGGAAACTACGAGCAGTACTTC
TRBJ2-7	.	TRBV20-1	TRBD2	CSVLAGPYNEQYF	TGCAGTGTGTTAGCGGGACCCTACAATGAGCAGTACTTC
TRBJ1-1	.	TRBV7-9	.	CASSLRGQRYLNTEAFF	TGTGCCAGCAGCTTAAGAGGGCAGCGATATCTCAACACTGAAGCTTTCTTT
TRBJ2-7	.	TRBV7-9	.	CASLSSSSYEQYF	TGTGCCAGTCTATCCTCCAGCTCCTACGAGCAGTACTTC
TRBJ1-1	once	TRBV15	.	CATSDRQELNTEAFF	TGTGCCACCAGCGATAGACAGGAATTGAACACTGAAGCTTTCTTT
TRBJ1-2	.	TRBV20-1	.	CSASRGQGYAYTF	TGCAGTGCTAGCCGGGGGCAGGGATATGCCTACACCTTC
TRBJ1-5	.	TRBV24-1	.	CATSDLAGGNQPQHF	TGTGCCACCAGTGATTTAGCTGGAGGCAATCAGCCCCAGCATTTT
TRBJ2-1	.	TRBV6-8	TRBD2	CASSYWTSGGYNEQFF	TGTGCCAGCAGTTACTGGACTAGCGGGGGGTACAATGAGCAGTTCTTC
TRBJ2-7	.	TRBV3-1	.	CASSQRPSSYEQYF	TGTGCCAGCAGCCAAAGGCCTAGCTCCTACGAGCAGTACTTC
TRBJ2-1	.	TRBV7-6	TRBD2	CASSFSSGNSYNEQFF	TGTGCCAGCAGCTTTTCTAGCGGGAACTCCTACAATGAGCAGTTCTTC
TRBJ2-3	once	TRBV27	.	CASTTSRDQDTDTQYF	TGTGCCAGCACGACGTCCCGGGACCAAGACACAGATACGCAGTATTTT
TRBJ2-1	.	TRBV12-3/TRBV12-4	TRBD2	CASSGGLAVNEQFF	TGTGCCAGCAGCGGGGGACTAGCAGTCAATGAGCAGTTCTTC
TRBJ1-2	.	TRBV2	.	CASINYGYTF	TGTGCCAGCATTAACTATGGCTACACCTTC
TRBJ2-6	.	TRBV19	.	CASTWGASSGANVLTF	TGTGCCAGTACCTGGGGCGCCAGCTCTGGGGCCAACGTCCTGACTTTC
TRBJ2-4	once	TRBV29-1	.	CSVVFYEEQYF	TGCAGCGTTGTTTTTTATGAGGAGCAGTACTTC
TRBJ2-4	.	TRBV7-2	.	CASSLAAGPTKNIQYF	TGTGCCAGCAGCTTAGCGGCTGGTCCTACCAAAAACATTCAGTACTTC
TRBJ2-5	many	TRBV7-2	TRBD2	CASSLALGLAGGEETQYF	TGTGCCAGCAGCTTAGCCCTGGGACTAGCGGGAGGAGAAGAGACCCAGTACTTC
TRBJ2-5	.	TRBV28	.	CASETSRQETQYF	TGTGCCAGCGAGACTTCCCGACAAGAGACCCAGTACTTC
TRBJ2-1	.	TRBV7-9	.	CASSSQRNEQFF	TGTGCCAGCAGCTCCCAAAGAAATGAGCAGTTCTTC
TRBJ2-2	.	TRBV18	.	CASSPRLGQGFRAGEPTGELFF	TGTGCCAGCTCACCACGTTTGGGACAGGGCTTTCGAGCGGGAGAACCCACCGGGGAGCTGTTTTTT
TRBJ2-3	.	TRBV20-1	.	CSARDSNRPEDTQYF	TGCAGTGCTAGAGATTCTAATAGGCCAGAGGATACGCAGTATTTT
TRBJ1-1	few	TRBV10-3	.	CATLTEAAEAFF	TGTGCCACTCTCACAGAAGCCGCTGAAGCTTTCTTT
TRBJ1-4	.	TRBV12-3/TRBV12-4	.	CASRRGYNEKLFF	TGTGCCAGCAGGCGGGGTTATAATGAAAAACTGTTTTTT
TRBJ1-5	.	TRBV4-2	.	CASSQPYRIRPGNQPQHF	TGTGCCAGCAGCCAACCTTACAGGATCCGCCCGGGCAATCAGCCCCAGCATTTT
TRBJ1-1	.	TRBV7-3	.	CASSPHGNTEAFF	TGTGCCAGCAGCCCACATGGGAACACTGAAGCTTTCTTT
TRBJ2-5	.	TRBV20-1	.	CSARSQEIETQYF	TGCAGTGCCCGCTCACAGGAGATAGAGACCCAGTACTTC
TRBJ2-3	.	TRBV24-1	.	CATGDTGRTDTQYF	TGTGCCACCGGGGACACAGGGAGAACAGATACGCAGTATTTT
TRBJ1-4	.	TRBV5-4	.	CASSPSGGKLFF	TGTGCCAGCAGCCCCTCGGGGGGAAAACTGTTTTTT
TRBJ1-4	.	TRBV28	.	CASSPLPTVTPSNEKLFF	TGTGCCAGCAGCCCCCTACCGACAGTTACCCCGTCTAATGAAAAACTGTTTTTT
TRBJ2-1	many	TRBV9	.	CASSVLNGAYNEQFF	TGTGCCAGCAGCGTATTAAATGGAGCCTACAATGAGCAGTTCTTC
TRBJ1-2	.	TRBV28	TRBD1	CASSPTGLYGYTF	TGTGCCAGCAGTCCGACAGGGCTGTATGGCTACACCTTC
TRBJ1-6	.	TRBV7-8	.	CASSSHLRDPNYNSPLHF	TGTGCCAGCAGCTCTCACTTGAGGGACCCAAACTATAATTCACCCCTCCACTTT
TRBJ2-2	.	TRBV28	.	CASSFPAVLNTGELFF	TGTGCCAGCAGCTTTCCCGCGGTCTTGAACACCGGGGAGCTGTTTTTT
TRBJ2-7	once	TRBV5-4	TRBD1	CASSLTGVNREQYF	TGTGCCAGCAGCTTGACAGGGGTCAATAGAGAGCAGTACTTC
TRBJ2-7	.	TRBV21-1	.	CASSKGDRGVFSYEQYF	TGTGCCAGCAGCAAAGGGGACAGGGGGGTGTTCTCCTACGAGCAGTACTTC
TRBJ2-7	.	TRBV28	.	CASRRTAAYEQYF	TGTGCCAGCCGACGGACTGCAGCCTACGAGCAGTACTTC
TRBJ2-7	.	TRBV7-3	.	CASSRAPGGTYEQYF	TGTGCCAGCAGCCGCGCCCCCGGCGGGACCTACGAGCAGTACTTC
TRBJ2-4	.	TRBV12-3/TRBV12-4	.	CASSLTRGLAKNIQYF	TGTGCCAGCAGTTTAACTAGGGGGTTGGCCAAAAACATTCAGTACTTC
TRBJ2-5	.	TRBV15	.	CATSRAIPQETQYF	TGTGCCACCAGCAGAGCTATACCCCAAGAGACCCAGTACTTC
TRBJ2-5	.	TRBV5-4	TRBD1	CASSSGQAQGTQYF	TGTGCCAGCAGCTCTGGACAGGCCCAGGGGACCCAGTACTTC